The rows below give T cell receptor beta chains drawn from one sample of a study of identical twins. Via MiXCR, TCRdb re-called the 5' RACE reads, giving one row per CDR3 protein. The sample shows hundreds of thousands of distinct CDR3 sequences, 10% to 15% of them seen only once. The same sample was also studied in work on yellow fever vaccine responses in identical twins.

Sequenced input: CD8+ T cells sorted from blood. These receptors were collected from a woman younger than 30 in good health. Both conserved end residues are part of each CDR3. A D gene is named only where the DNA matches it firmly. A row's size may be missing; if present it is once, few, many or a size class.

D gene	V gene	J gene	clone size	CDR3 protein	CDR3 DNA
TRBD2	TRBV6-1	TRBJ2-5	-	CASGPGGAPKTQYF	TGTGCCAGCGGGCCCGGGGGGGCTCCGAAGACCCAGTACTTC
-	TRBV28	TRBJ2-7	-	CASSFGGRQSYEEQYF	TGTGCCAGCAGTTTTGGGGGGAGACAATCTTACGAGGAGCAGTACTTC
TRBD1	TRBV12-3/TRBV12-4	TRBJ2-1	-	CASSAPGTGANEQFF	TGTGCCAGCAGCGCCCCCGGGACAGGGGCCAATGAGCAGTTCTTC
TRBD1	TRBV10-1	TRBJ2-1	few	CASSESRLDRGYYNEQFF	TGCGCCAGCAGTGAGTCCCGTCTGGACAGGGGATATTACAATGAGCAGTTCTTC
-	TRBV28	TRBJ2-2	few	CASGSVLAESTGELFF	TGTGCCAGCGGGAGCGTATTAGCGGAAAGCACCGGGGAGCTGTTTTTT
-	TRBV6-4	TRBJ1-5	many	CASSPTDNQPQHF	TGTGCCAGCAGCCCAACAGATAATCAGCCCCAGCATTTT
TRBD1	TRBV5-1	TRBJ2-2	-	CASSLGDRETGELFF	TGCGCCAGCAGCTTGGGAGACAGGGAGACCGGGGAGCTGTTTTTT
-	TRBV6-4	TRBJ2-2	few	CASSEEGPTGELFF	TGTGCCAGCAGCGAAGAGGGCCCCACCGGGGAGCTGTTTTTT
-	TRBV28	TRBJ2-1	many	CASSPWGGEQFF	TGTGCCAGCAGTCCCTGGGGTGGTGAGCAGTTCTTC
-	TRBV4-1	TRBJ2-1	many	CASSQERGRGDNEQFF	TGCGCCAGCAGCCAAGAGCGGGGTCGGGGAGACAATGAGCAGTTCTTC
TRBD2	TRBV2	TRBJ2-1	-	CASAGGIGGVYNEQFF	TGTGCCAGCGCCGGGGGGATTGGCGGGGTGTACAATGAGCAGTTCTTC
-	TRBV7-8	TRBJ2-2	few	CASSLSEWGTGELFF	TGTGCCAGCAGCTTGAGTGAATGGGGCACCGGGGAGCTGTTTTTT
-	TRBV12-3/TRBV12-4	TRBJ1-2	few	CASSSGAYGYTF	TGTGCCAGCAGTTCCGGGGCCTATGGCTACACCTTC
-	TRBV12-3/TRBV12-4	TRBJ1-2	few	CASSPDSDGVYGYTF	TGTGCCAGCAGTCCAGACAGCGATGGGGTCTATGGCTACACCTTC
-	TRBV5-5	TRBJ1-5	-	CASSLRQISNQPQHF	TGTGCCAGCAGCTTGAGGCAGATTAGCAATCAGCCCCAGCATTTT
-	TRBV4-1	TRBJ1-4	few	CASSQEPGNEKLFF	TGCGCCAGCAGCCAAGAACCTGGGAATGAAAAACTGTTTTTT
-	TRBV7-9	TRBJ2-2	few	CSSSPQGPYTGELFF	TGTTCCAGCAGCCCCCAGGGACCCTACACCGGGGAGCTGTTTTTT
TRBD1	TRBV24-1	TRBJ1-5	-	CATSVGGGQPQHF	TGTGCCACCAGTGTAGGGGGCGGTCAGCCCCAGCATTTT
-	TRBV27	TRBJ2-5	few	CASSLSWDGEGETQYF	TGTGCCAGCAGTTTATCCTGGGACGGAGAGGGGGAGACCCAGTACTTC
TRBD2	TRBV12-3/TRBV12-4	TRBJ2-3	-	CASSGLAGGPRLADTQYF	TGTGCCAGCAGTGGACTAGCGGGGGGGCCTCGGTTAGCAGATACGCAGTATTTT
-	TRBV3-1	TRBJ1-2	-	CASSQSWPVPNYGYTF	TGTGCCAGCAGCCAAAGTTGGCCGGTCCCTAACTATGGCTACACCTTC
TRBD2	TRBV6-1	TRBJ2-1	few	CASSEIGGDGGREQFF	TGTGCCAGCAGTGAAATCGGGGGGGACGGGGGGCGTGAGCAGTTCTTC
-	TRBV6-1	TRBJ2-4	few	CASSRYPGEGGAKNIQYF	TGTGCCAGCAGTAGATACCCCGGGGAAGGGGGGGCCAAAAACATTCAGTACTTC
TRBD2	TRBV7-8	TRBJ2-1	many	CASSPPSGSWYEQFF	TGTGCCAGCAGCCCTCCTAGCGGTAGTTGGTATGAGCAGTTCTTC
-	TRBV24-1	TRBJ2-2	-	CATSAAGDGGELFF	TGTGCCACCAGTGCGGCAGGTGATGGCGGGGAGCTGTTTTTT
-	TRBV10-3	TRBJ2-3	-	CAISELNGEITDTQYF	TGTGCCATCAGTGAGTTGAACGGGGAGATCACAGATACGCAGTATTTT
-	TRBV24-1	TRBJ1-1	few	CATSAGTRNPEAFF	TGTGCCACCAGTGCGGGAACACGGAACCCTGAAGCTTTCTTT
TRBD2	TRBV3-1	TRBJ2-1	few	CASSQLLGLAASNNEQFF	TGTGCCAGCAGCCAACTCCTGGGCCTAGCGGCCAGTAACAATGAGCAGTTCTTC
TRBD2	TRBV20-1	TRBJ2-1	-	CSASPTAGARNNEQFF	TGCAGTGCTAGTCCCACCGCGGGAGCGAGGAACAATGAGCAGTTCTTC
-	TRBV2	TRBJ2-1	-	CASHASSYNEQFF	TGTGCCAGTCACGCTAGCTCCTACAATGAGCAGTTCTTC
-	TRBV2	TRBJ2-1	few	CASSVRGFDEQFF	TGTGCCAGCAGTGTCCGGGGGTTTGATGAGCAGTTCTTC
TRBD2	TRBV15	TRBJ2-2	few	CATSRSTSGRAGELFF	TGTGCCACCAGCAGATCGACTAGCGGGAGGGCCGGGGAGCTGTTTTTT
-	TRBV7-8	TRBJ2-5	few	CASSTYRDPSETQYF	TGTGCCAGCAGCACATACAGGGACCCCTCCGAGACCCAGTACTTC
-	TRBV27	TRBJ1-2	-	CASLGRLGALPYGYTF	TGTGCCAGCCTAGGACGACTGGGGGCGCTTCCCTATGGCTACACCTTC
TRBD1	TRBV27	TRBJ2-3	few	CASSLGPGGFDTQYF	TGTGCCAGCAGCCTAGGACCAGGGGGCTTCGATACGCAGTATTTT
-	TRBV10-2	TRBJ2-1	-	CASSPRRNEQFF	TGCGCCAGCAGTCCTCGCAGGAATGAGCAGTTCTTC
-	TRBV28	TRBJ2-3	-	CASSWGGTDTQYF	TGTGCCAGCAGTTGGGGAGGCACAGATACGCAGTATTTT
TRBD2	TRBV11-2	TRBJ2-1	few	CASSPNLADSYNEQFF	TGTGCCAGCAGCCCAAATCTAGCGGATTCCTACAATGAGCAGTTCTTC
-	TRBV28	TRBJ2-2	-	CASSLETGTMITGELFF	TGTGCCAGCAGTTTAGAGACCGGGACGATGATCACCGGGGAGCTGTTTTTT
TRBD2	TRBV12-3/TRBV12-4	TRBJ2-2	once	CAFCLVWREGRGTGELFF	TGTGCCTTCTGTTTAGTTTGGCGGGAGGGCCGCGGCACCGGGGAGCTGTTTTTT
-	TRBV12-3/TRBV12-4	TRBJ1-1	many	CASRPPGGSWDTEAFF	TGTGCCAGCAGACCCCCGGGCGGCAGCTGGGACACTGAAGCTTTCTTT
-	TRBV27	TRBJ2-7	-	CASSSIDRTYEQYF	TGTGCCAGCAGTTCGATCGACCGAACCTACGAGCAGTACTTC
TRBD1	TRBV12-3/TRBV12-4	TRBJ2-3	-	CASSYGTGPATSTDTQYF	TGTGCCAGCAGCTATGGGACAGGTCCCGCGACTAGCACAGATACGCAGTATTTT
-	TRBV11-3	TRBJ2-2	-	CASSSNSGELFF	TGTGCCAGCAGCTCCAATTCCGGGGAGCTGTTTTTT
TRBD2	TRBV10-3	TRBJ2-1	-	CAISESIAGSFNEQFF	TGTGCCATCAGTGAGTCGATAGCGGGGTCCTTCAATGAGCAGTTCTTC
-	TRBV11-1	TRBJ2-1	few	CASSSTASYNEQFF	TGTGCCAGCAGCTCTACGGCGAGCTACAATGAGCAGTTCTTC
TRBD2	TRBV5-1	TRBJ2-7	-	CASSLDGRGAFFDSYEQYF	TGCGCCAGCAGCTTGGACGGGCGGGGGGCGTTCTTTGACTCCTACGAGCAGTACTTC
-	TRBV27	TRBJ1-6	few	CASSLFRGDSPLHF	TGTGCCAGCAGTTTATTCAGGGGAGATTCACCCCTCCACTTT
-	TRBV5-1	TRBJ1-1	many	CASSLLGHSSFENTEAFF	TGCGCCAGCAGCTTGCTGGGACATAGTTCCTTTGAGAACACTGAAGCTTTCTTT
TRBD1	TRBV7-9	TRBJ2-7	few	CASTKHDRVDEQYF	TGTGCCAGCACAAAACATGACAGGGTAGATGAGCAGTACTTC